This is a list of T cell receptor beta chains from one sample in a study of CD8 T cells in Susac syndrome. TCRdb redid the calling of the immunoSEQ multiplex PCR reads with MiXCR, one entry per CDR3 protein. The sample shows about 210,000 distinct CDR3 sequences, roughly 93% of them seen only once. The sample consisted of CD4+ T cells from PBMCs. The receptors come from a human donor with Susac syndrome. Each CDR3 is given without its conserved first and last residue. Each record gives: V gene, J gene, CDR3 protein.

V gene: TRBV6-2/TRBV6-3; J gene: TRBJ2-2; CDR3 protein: ASRRGNYTGELF
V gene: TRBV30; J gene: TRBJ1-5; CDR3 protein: AWSVRVVQGGQPQH
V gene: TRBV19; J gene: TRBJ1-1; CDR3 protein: ASSLQGKFAEAF
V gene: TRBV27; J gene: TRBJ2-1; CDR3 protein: ASSFQGSSYNEQF
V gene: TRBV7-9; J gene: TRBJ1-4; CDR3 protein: ASSWGGGEKLF
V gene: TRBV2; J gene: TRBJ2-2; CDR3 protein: ACTGLVNTGELF
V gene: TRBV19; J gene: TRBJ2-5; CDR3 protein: ASSATPQAWETQY
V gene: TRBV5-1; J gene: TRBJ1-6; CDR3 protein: ASSLDYPPLH
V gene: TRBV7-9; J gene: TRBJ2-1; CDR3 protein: ASSHGKGSYNEQF
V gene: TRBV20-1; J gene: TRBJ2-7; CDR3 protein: SAREGQGGYEQY
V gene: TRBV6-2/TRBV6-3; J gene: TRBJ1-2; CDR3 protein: ASSYVMRTGGSDYGYT
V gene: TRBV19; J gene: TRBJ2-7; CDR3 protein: ASSINHEQY
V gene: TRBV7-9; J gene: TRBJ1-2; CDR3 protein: ASSLGGTNYGYT
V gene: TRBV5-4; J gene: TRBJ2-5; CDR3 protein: ASSTFGGGDKQETQY
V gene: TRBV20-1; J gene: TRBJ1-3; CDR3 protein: SASNTGGGNTIY
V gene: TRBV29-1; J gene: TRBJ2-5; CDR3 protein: SSGLAPQETQY
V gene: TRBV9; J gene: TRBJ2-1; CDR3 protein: ASSVALQGQDEQF
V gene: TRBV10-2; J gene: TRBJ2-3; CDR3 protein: AILGTDTQY
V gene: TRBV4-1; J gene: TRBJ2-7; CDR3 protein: ASSPDYRGSYEQY
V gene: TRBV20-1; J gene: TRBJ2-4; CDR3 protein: SAPPAGLAGQNIQY
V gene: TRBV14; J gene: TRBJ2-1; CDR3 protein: ASSPDRGNLNNEQF
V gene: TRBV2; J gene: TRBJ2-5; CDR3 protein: ASSGYRGLETQY
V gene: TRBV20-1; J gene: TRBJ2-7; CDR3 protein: SARGLGQVYEQY
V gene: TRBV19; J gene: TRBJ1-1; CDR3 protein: ASSIDPPRRNTEAF
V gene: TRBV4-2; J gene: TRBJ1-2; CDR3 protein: ASSPKTGRNPQGYT
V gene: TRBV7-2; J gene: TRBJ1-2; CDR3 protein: ASSLAGDRASYGYT
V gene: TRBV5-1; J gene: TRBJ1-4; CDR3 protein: ASSLAGARTNEKLF
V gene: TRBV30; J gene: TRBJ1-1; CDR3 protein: AWTRGVRAF
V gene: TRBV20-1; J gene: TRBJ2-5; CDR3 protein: SAASARSQETQY
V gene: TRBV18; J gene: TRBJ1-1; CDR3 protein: ASSPILGQGSTEAF
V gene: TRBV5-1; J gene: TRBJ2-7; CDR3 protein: ASSLEAGREN
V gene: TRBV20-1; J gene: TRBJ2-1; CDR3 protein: SAVRGGSYNEQF
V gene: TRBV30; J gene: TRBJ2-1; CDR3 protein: AWSKNWGGTALNEQF
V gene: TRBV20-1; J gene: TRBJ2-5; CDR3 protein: SAPSSGGAAETQY
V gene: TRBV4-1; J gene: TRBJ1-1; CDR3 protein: ASSQDLEMGANTEAF
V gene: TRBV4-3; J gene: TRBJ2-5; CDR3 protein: ASSLRPGLAKETQY
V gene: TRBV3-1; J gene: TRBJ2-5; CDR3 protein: ASSQDLTGRETQY
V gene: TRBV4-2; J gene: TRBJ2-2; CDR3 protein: ASSQDGRAGGNEPEELF
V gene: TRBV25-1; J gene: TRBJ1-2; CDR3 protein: ASSEDYGLGVGGYT
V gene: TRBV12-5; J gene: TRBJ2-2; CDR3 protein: ASGLSARAGELF
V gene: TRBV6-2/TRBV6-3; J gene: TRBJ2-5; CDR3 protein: ASSYQVAETQY
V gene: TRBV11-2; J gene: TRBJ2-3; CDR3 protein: ASSRTSGSWDTQY
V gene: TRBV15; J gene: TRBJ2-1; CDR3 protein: ATNSKPGTGGYEQF
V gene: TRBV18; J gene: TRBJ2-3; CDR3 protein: ASSPGQGATDTQY
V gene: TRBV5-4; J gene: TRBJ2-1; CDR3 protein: ASSLKTGSYNEQF
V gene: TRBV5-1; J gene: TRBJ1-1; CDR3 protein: ASRRNSGKNTEAF
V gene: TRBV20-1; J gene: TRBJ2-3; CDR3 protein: SVTQMWGRTDTQY
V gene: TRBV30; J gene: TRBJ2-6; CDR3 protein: AWSVPKSHRHSGANVLT
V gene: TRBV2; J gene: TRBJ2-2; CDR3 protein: ASSVGQGPGELF